This TCR beta chain was recorded in a study of shared clonotypes between healthy human individuals. Looking at the study overall: Three CD4 naive, three CD4 memory, two CD8 naive and one CD8 memory plate were used per donor. Study results and limitations: Among four donors, roughly 5% of naive CD4 clonotypes were found in common.

Repertoires were generated with immunoSEQ multiplex PCR, while TCRdb's copy carries only in-frame clones and drops some. The data contain about 2.1 million clones, roughly 93% of them singletons. As concerns this clone: Antigen specificity is unknown.

Germline V gene lookup returns CDR1 KGHSY and CDR2 FQNENV. This CDR3 comprises 14 residues. Between the trimmed V and J ends, which lost 0 bases and 0 bases, there was a span of 6 bases. The naive CD8 fraction comprised CD45RO-negative cells positively selected for CCR7 and excluded terminally differentiated effector memory CD45RA+ cells. V and J are TRBV16 and TRBJ2-7, with D unresolved. Sequenced material: naive CD8+ T cells from PBMCs. This receptor was identified in a man younger than 35 in good health. Some clones in this sample may be carry-over from other donors' samples. The CDR3 DNA reads TGTGCCAGCAGCCAATCTCGTGACTCCTACGAGCAGTACTTC. Its protein is CASSQSRDSYEQYF.